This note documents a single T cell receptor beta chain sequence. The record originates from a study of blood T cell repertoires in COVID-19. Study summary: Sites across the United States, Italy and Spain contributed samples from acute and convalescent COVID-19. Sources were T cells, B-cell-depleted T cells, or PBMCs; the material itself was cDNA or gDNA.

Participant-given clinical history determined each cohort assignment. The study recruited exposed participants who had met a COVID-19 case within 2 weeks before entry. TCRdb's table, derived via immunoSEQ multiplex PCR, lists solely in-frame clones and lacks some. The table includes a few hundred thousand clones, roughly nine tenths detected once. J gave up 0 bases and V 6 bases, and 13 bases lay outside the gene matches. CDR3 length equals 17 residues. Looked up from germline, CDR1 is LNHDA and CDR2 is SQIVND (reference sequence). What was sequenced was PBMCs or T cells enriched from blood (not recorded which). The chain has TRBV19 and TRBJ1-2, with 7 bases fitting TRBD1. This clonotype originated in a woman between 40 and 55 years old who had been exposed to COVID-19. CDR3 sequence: CASRPRGQLNSNYGYTF. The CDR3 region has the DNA TGTGCCAGTAGACCAAGGGGACAGCTAAATTCTAACTATGGCTACACCTTC.